This entry features one T cell receptor beta chain sequence. This sample stems from a study of control samples from healthy donors and cancer patients. Sequencing used immunoSEQ multiplex PCR; TCRdb keeps in-frame clones, though not all of them. The data show under 70,000 clones, 90% seen once. V was cut by 1 base and J by 10 bases, with 22 bases left in between. Germline loops: CDR1 SGHDN, CDR2 FVKESK. This CDR3 contains 16 residues. This sequence originates from a woman between 45 and 60 years old with colorectal cancer. The J gene is TRBJ2-5, the V gene TRBV14, with D hard to call. Sequences were obtained from PBMCs. CDR3 in amino acids: CASSQGDRAPFYVQYF. The CDR3 bases are TGTGCCAGCAGCCAAGGCGACCGGGCTCCCTTTTATGTCCAGTACTTC.